This entry features one T cell receptor (beta chain) sequence. The antigen remains unidentified. A read error may be the cause here, since a much bigger clone is one base away. Isolated per sample were at least 6 million PBMCs. This sample is part of a study of blood T cells in healthy people across ages. Study results and caveats: Because sorting was not performed, PBMCs prevented conclusive naive versus antigen-experienced comparison.

This CDR3 has 13 residues. Between the trimmed V and J ends, which lost 2 bases and 13 bases, there was a span of 15 bases. Per the germline V gene, CDR1 is LGHDT and CDR2 is YNNKEL (reference sequence). A second PCR of about 6 to 12 cycles used a sample-barcoded 5' primer and a J-beta primer mix. MiXCR, applied by TCRdb to the 5' RACE reads, yields one record per CDR3 protein. The sample lists roughly 680,000 distinct CDR3 sequences, about 51% occurring once. Source material: blood. The chain joins TRBV3-1 to TRBJ2-1; D gene ambiguous. The sequence came from a woman of 80 years or more in good health. The CDR3 sequence: CASSQMMKETQFF. The DNA for the CDR3 is TGTGCCAGCAGCCAAATGATGAAAGAGACCCAGTTCTTC.